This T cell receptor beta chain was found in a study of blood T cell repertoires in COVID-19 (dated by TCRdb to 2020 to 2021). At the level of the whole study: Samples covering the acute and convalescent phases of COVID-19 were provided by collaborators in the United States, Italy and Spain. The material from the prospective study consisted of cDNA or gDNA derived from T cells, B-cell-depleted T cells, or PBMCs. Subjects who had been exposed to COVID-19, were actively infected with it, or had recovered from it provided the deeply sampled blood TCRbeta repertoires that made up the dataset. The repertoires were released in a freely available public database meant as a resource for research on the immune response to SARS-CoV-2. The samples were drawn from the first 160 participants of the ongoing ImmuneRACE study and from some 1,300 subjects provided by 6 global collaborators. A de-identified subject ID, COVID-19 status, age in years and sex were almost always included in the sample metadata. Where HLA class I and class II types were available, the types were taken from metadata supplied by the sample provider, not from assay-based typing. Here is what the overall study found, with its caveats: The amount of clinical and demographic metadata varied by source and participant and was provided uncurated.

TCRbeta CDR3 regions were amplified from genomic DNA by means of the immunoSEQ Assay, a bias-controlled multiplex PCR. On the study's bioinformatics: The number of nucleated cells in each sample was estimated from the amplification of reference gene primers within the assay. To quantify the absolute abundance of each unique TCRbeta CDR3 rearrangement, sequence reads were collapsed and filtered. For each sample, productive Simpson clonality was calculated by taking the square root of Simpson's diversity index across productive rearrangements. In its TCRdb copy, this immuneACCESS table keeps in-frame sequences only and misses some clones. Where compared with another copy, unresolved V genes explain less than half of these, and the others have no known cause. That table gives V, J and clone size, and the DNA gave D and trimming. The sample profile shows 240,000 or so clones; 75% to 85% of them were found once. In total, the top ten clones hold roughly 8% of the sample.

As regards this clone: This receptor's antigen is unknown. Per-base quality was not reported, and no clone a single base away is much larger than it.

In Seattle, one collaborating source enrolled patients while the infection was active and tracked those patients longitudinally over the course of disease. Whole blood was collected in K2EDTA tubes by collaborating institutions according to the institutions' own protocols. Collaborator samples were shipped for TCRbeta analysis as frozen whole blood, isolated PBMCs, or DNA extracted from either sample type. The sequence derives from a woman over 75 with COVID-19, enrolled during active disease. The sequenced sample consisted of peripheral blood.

The CDR3 amino acid sequence is: CAWSVVRAGYTF. The DNA sequence reads TGTGCCTGGAGTGTAGTCAGGGCTGGCTACACCTTC. The rearrangement joined TRBV30 to TRBJ1-2; the D gene is possibly TRBD1, with 5 bases matching. Deletion took 0 bases off V and 7 bases off J, with a span of 9 bases between the germline ends. The CDR3 holds 12 amino acids from the cysteine to the phenylalanine. Of the read, only the CDR3 DNA is kept; its 36 bases are in frame from base 1. For CDR1 and CDR2, the germline V gene (reference sequence) lists GTSNPN and SVGIG.